Listed here are 7 T cell receptor beta chains from one sample, sequenced in a study of blood T cell repertoires in COVID-19. Assay: immunoSEQ multiplex PCR; the TCRdb copy retains only in-frame clones and omits some. The data show roughly 300,000 clones, about 85% seen once. Sequenced material: PBMCs or T cells enriched from blood (not recorded which). These receptors were collected from a woman in her twenties or thirties who had recovered from COVID-19.

The V and J genes are TRBV2 and TRBJ1-5; D is unresolved. The CDR3 is made up of 14 amino acids. Germline loops: CDR1 SNHLY, CDR2 FYNNEI. Trimming removed 4 bases at V and 0 bases at J, with 7 bases between. In DNA, the CDR3 is TGTGCCAGCAGTGGCTCAGTTAGCAATCAGCCCCAGCATTTT. Protein product: CASSGSVSNQPQHF.

The chain carries TRBV15 and TRBJ1-2; TRBD1 matches 9 bases. This CDR3 region has 16 residues. J gave up 6 bases and V 1 base, and 9 bases lay outside the gene matches. Germline V CDR1 and CDR2: LNHNV, YYDKDF (reference sequence). The CDR3 is CATSRGIRDRAHGYTF. The CDR3 DNA sequence: TGTGCCACCAGCAGAGGGATCCGGGACAGGGCCCATGGCTACACCTTC.

The genes are TRBV28 and TRBJ1-4; TRBD1 is a possible D gene (6 bases). The length of the CDR3 is 14 residues. CDR1 MDHEN and CDR2 SYDVKM come from the germline V gene. V was pared by 4 bases and J by 8 bases, with 14 bases between. CDR3 protein: CASSSGTWGEKLFF. The CDR3 DNA reads TGTGCCAGCAGTTCAGGGACATGGGGGGAAAAACTGTTTTTT.

This chain links TRBV3-1 (or the pseudogene TRBV3-2) with TRBJ1-1; D unresolved. V dropped 1 base and J dropped 6 bases, with 9 bases sitting between them. CDR3 length equals 13 residues. Per germline, CDR1 LGHDT and CDR2 YNNKEL (reference sequence). The CDR3, as DNA: TGTGCCAGCAGCCAAGGCCACGGGTCTGAAGCTTTCTTT. Its translation is CASSQGHGSEAFF.

The chain uses TRBV9 and TRBJ1-1; the match to TRBD1 covers 7 bases. Germline assignment: CDR1 SGDLS and CDR2 YYNGEE. V was pared by 3 bases and J by 1 base, with 6 bases of the junction left unmatched. The CDR3 runs 15 residues. The CDR3 region has the DNA TGTGCCAGCAGCGCCTCAGGGGGAGCGAACACTGAAGCTTTCTTT. As protein: CASSASGGANTEAFF. Full variable domain (missing parts from reference TRBV9 and TRBJ1-1): DSGVTQTPKHLITATGQRVTLRCSPRSGDLSVYWYQQSLDQGLQFLIQYYNGEERAKGNILERFSAQQFPDLHSELNLSSLELGDSALYFCASSASGGANTEAFFGQGTRLTVV.

The chain carries TRBV5-1 and TRBJ2-2; D might be TRBD1 (5 bases). The CDR3 contains 15 residues. V was cut by 4 bases and J by 1 base, with 11 bases left in between. The V gene's germline CDR1 is SGHRS and CDR2 YFSETQ. CDR3 bases: TGCGCCAGCAGCATGGGTCAGGGGAACACCGGGGAGCTGTTTTTT. Translated, it gives CASSMGQGNTGELFF.

This chain links TRBV13 with TRBJ2-2; TRBD2 aligns across 9 bases. The CDR3 is 15 amino acids. After removal of 2 bases from V and 4 bases from J, the junction contained 2 bases not matched to a gene. The germline V gene has CDR1 PRHDT and CDR2 FYEKMQ (reference sequence). CDR3 residues: CASSLSGGSTGELFF. Here the CDR3 DNA reads TGTGCCAGCAGCTTAAGCGGGGGGAGCACCGGGGAGCTGTTTTTT.